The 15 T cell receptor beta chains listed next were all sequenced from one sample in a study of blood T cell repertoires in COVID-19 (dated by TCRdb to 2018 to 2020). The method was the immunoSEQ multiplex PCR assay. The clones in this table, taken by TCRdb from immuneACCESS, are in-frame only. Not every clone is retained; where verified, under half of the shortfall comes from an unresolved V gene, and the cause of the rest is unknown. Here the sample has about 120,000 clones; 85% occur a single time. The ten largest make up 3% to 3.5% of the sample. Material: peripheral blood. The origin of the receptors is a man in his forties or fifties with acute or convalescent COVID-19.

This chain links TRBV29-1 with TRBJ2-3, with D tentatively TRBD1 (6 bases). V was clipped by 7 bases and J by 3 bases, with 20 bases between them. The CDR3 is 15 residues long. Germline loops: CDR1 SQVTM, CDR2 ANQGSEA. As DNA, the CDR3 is TGCAGCGCCGGGACACCCGATTCCCGAACAGATACGCAGTATTTT. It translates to CSAGTPDSRTDTQYF.

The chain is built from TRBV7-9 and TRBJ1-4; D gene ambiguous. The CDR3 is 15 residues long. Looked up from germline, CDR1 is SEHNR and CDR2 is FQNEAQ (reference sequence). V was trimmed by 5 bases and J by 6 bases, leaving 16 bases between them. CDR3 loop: CASSAVTVLDEKLFF. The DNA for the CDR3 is TGTGCCAGCAGCGCTGTCACGGTTCTCGATGAAAAACTGTTTTTT.

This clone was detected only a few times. The CDR3 nucleotides read TGTGCCAGCAGCCAAGAGCGGGGGGCCGGGCGGAATGAGCAGTTCTTC. Translation: CASSQERGAGRNEQFF. The chain links TRBV4-2 to TRBJ2-1; 8 nucleotides align to TRBD2. CDR3 length equals 16 residues. V trimming: 0 bases; J trimming: 7 bases; junction bases outside the gene matches: 8. Germline V CDR1 and CDR2: LGHNA, YNFKEQ.

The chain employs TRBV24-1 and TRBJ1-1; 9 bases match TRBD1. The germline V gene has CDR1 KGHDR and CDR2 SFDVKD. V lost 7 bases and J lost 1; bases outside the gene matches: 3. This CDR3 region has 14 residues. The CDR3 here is CATSPGQGNTEAFF. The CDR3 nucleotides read TGTGCCACCAGCCCGGGACAGGGGAACACTGAAGCTTTCTTT.

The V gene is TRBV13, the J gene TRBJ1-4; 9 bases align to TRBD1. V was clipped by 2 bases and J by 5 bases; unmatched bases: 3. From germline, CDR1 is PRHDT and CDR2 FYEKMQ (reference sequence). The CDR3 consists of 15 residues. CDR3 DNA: TGTGCCAGCAGCTTAACGGGACAGGGCAATGAAAAACTGTTTTTT. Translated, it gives CASSLTGQGNEKLFF.

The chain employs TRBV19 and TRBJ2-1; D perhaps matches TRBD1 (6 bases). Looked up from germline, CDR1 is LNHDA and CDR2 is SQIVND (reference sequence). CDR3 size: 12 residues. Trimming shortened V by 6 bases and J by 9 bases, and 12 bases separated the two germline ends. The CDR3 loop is CASSPQGIEQFF. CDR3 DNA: TGTGCCAGTAGCCCGCAGGGGATTGAGCAGTTCTTC.

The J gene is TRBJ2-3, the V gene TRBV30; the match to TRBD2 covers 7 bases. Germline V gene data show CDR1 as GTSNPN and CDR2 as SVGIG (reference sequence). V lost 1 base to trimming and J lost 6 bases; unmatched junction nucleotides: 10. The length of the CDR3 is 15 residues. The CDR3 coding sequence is TGTGCCTGGAGTGACCCCGGCGGGGGTCGGGATACGCAGTATTTT. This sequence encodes CAWSDPGGGRDTQYF.

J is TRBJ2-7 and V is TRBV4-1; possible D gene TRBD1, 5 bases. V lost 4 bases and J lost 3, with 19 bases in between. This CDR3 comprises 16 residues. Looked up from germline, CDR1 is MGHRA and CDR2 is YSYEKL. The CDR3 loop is CASSRASQAGIYEQYF. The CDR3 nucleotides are TGCGCCAGCAGCCGGGCCTCACAGGCAGGGATCTACGAGCAGTACTTC.

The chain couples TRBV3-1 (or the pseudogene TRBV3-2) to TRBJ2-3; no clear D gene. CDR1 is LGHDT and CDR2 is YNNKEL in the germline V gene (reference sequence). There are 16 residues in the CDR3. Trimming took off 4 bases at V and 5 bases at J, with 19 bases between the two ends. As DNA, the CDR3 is TGTGCCAGCAGCCTCGCCAATACCTTTTGGAGAGATACGCAGTATTTT. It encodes CASSLANTFWRDTQYF.

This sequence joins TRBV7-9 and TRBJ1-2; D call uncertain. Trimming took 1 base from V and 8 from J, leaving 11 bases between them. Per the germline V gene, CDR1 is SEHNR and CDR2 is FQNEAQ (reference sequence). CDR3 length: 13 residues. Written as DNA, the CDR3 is TGTGCCAGCAGCTTAGGGGTTTTGGGCGGCTACACCTTC. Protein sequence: CASSLGVLGGYTF.

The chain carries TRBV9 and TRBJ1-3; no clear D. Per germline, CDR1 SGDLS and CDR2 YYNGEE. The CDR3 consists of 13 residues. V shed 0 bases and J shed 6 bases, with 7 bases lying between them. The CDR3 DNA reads TGTGCCAGCAGCGTAGCACTTGAAAACACCATATATTTT. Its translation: CASSVALENTIYF.

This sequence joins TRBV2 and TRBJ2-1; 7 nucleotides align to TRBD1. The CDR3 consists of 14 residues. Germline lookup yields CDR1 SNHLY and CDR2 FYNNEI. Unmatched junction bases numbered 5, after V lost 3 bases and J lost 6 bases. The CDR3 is CASSDGQDRNEQFF. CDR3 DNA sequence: TGTGCCAGCAGTGATGGACAGGATCGCAATGAGCAGTTCTTC.

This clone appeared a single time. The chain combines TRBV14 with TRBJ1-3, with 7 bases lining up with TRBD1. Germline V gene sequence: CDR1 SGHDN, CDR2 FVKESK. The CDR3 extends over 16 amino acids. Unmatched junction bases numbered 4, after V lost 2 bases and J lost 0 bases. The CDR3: CASSQRDSFSGNTIYF. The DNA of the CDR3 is TGTGCCAGCAGCCAAAGGGACAGCTTCTCTGGAAACACCATATATTTT.

CDR3 loop: CASSFLVRASTDTQYF. CDR3 bases: TGCGCCAGCAGCTTTCTCGTGAGGGCTAGCACAGATACGCAGTATTTT. The chain employs TRBV5-1 and TRBJ2-3; weak D call: TRBD2 (5 bases). Germline CDR1 is SGHRS and CDR2 is YFSETQ. V was shortened by 2 bases and J by 0 bases, with 13 bases between the two germline ends. The CDR3 runs 16 residues.

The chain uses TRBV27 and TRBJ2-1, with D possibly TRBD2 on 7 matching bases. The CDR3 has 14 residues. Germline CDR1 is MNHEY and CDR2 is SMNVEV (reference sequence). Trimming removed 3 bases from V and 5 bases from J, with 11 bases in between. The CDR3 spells CASSFRGADNEQFF. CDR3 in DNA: TGTGCCAGCAGTTTCCGGGGGGCCGACAATGAGCAGTTCTTC.